One T cell receptor beta chain is described in this entry. Antigen specificity is unknown. The data originate from a study of monozygotic twins with inflammatory bowel disease. Points from the study as a whole: No difference was seen in repertoire similarity between concordant and discordant twins, possibly from limited power.

Each donor supplied approximately 2.5 ml of blood. This CDR3 is 14 amino acids long. CDR1 is DFQATT and CDR2 is SNEGSKA in the germline V gene (reference sequence). TCRdb re-called the 5' RACE reads and gives one entry per CDR3 protein, without DNA. Its listing shows 300,000 to 400,000 distinct CDR3 sequences. This TCR came from a human donor with ulcerative colitis or Crohn's disease, or a healthy co-twin of an affected twin (not recorded which). The rearrangement links TRBV20-1 to TRBJ2-1; TCRdb's assignment of TRBD1 cannot be checked, as there is no DNA. Specimen: blood. This CDR3 is CSASGTSSYNEQFF.